The next 30 T cell receptor beta chains were all read from a single sample in a study of shared clonotypes between healthy human individuals. Sequenced by immunoSEQ multiplex PCR; TCRdb stores in-frame clones only, minus some. The sample carries about 1.5 million clones, 95% to 99% recorded once. Material for sequencing was naive CD4+ T cells sorted from blood. The subset here: CD45RA+ positively selected. The source of these receptors is a young man in good health.

The rearrangement links TRBV19 to TRBJ1-2, with no clear D. Germline values: CDR1 LNHDA, CDR2 SQIVND (reference sequence). V lost 6 bases to trimming and J lost 7 bases, with 21 bases between them. The CDR3 runs to 15 residues. The CDR3 sequence: CASREPGYGIGGYTF. CDR3 coding DNA: TGTGCCAGTAGAGAGCCCGGGTATGGGATCGGTGGCTACACCTTC.

In its sample, this clone was seen once. The DNA of the CDR3 is TGTGCCAGTAGGGAGACTCGTCGGGTAGAAAAACTGTTTTTT. Translated: CASRETRRVEKLFF. The rearrangement joins TRBV19 to TRBJ1-4; D is unresolved. V lost 6 bases to trimming and J lost 8 bases, with 16 bases between them. The germline V gene encodes CDR1 LNHDA and CDR2 SQIVND (reference sequence). This CDR3 contains 14 residues.

This rearrangement joins TRBV11-2 to TRBJ2-1; TRBD2 matches 9 bases. V trimming: 6 bases; J trimming: 3 bases; junction bases outside the gene matches: 6. The CDR3 is 15 residues long. The germline CDR1 and CDR2 sequences are SGHAT and FQNNGV. The CDR3 DNA sequence: TGTGCCAGCAGTTACCTAGCGGGGATCTACAATGAGCAGTTCTTC. Translation gives CASSYLAGIYNEQFF.

This chain links TRBV4-3 with TRBJ2-2, with 7 bases matching TRBD1. CDR3 size: 14 residues. Looked up from germline, CDR1 is LGHNA and CDR2 is YSLEER. With V trimmed by 4 bases and J by 5 bases, 4 bases remained unmatched. Written as DNA, the CDR3 is TGCGCCAGCAGCCTCCTCAGGGGGACCGGGGAGCTGTTTTTT. Encoded protein: CASSLLRGTGELFF.

This clone was seen just once. CDR3 in DNA: TGTGCCAGCTCACCACCCCCAGCAATGAAGCGGGAGGGCCGCTACGAGCAGTACTTC. As protein: CASSPPPAMKREGRYEQYF. V gene TRBV18 combines with J gene TRBJ2-7, with 10 bases identical to TRBD2. CDR3 length: 19 residues. Looked up from germline, CDR1 is KGHSH and CDR2 is LQKENI. J lost 3 bases, V lost 0 bases, and 14 bases had no gene match.

The J gene is TRBJ2-5, the V gene TRBV5-4; 9 nucleotides align to TRBD2. CDR1 and CDR2 from the germline V gene are SGHNT and YYREEE (reference sequence). CDR3 size: 16 residues. The trim removed 4 bases at V and 2 bases at J, leaving 9 bases unmatched. The CDR3 region is CASSPTGLAGQETQYF. The CDR3 nucleotides read TGTGCCAGCAGCCCAACGGGTCTAGCGGGACAAGAGACCCAGTACTTC.

In regard to this clone: Other DNA variants within this sample encode the same CDR3. V is TRBV5-1 and J is TRBJ1-3; D is ambiguous. V lost 0 bases to trimming and J lost 0 bases, with 7 bases between them. This CDR3 contains 15 residues. Germline V CDR1 and CDR2: SGHRS, YFSETQ. The CDR3 reads CASSLVGSSGNTIYF. As DNA, the CDR3 is TGCGCCAGCAGCTTGGTGGGGAGCTCTGGAAACACCATATATTTT.

The chain links TRBV2 to TRBJ2-1; 11 nucleotides match TRBD2. The CDR3 has 16 amino acids. V lost 2 bases, J lost 1 base, and 1 base stayed unmatched. Germline-derived CDR1 and CDR2 are SNHLY and FYNNEI. CDR3 amino acids: CASSERLAGSYNEQFF. The CDR3 DNA is TGTGCCAGCAGTGAACGACTAGCGGGATCCTACAATGAGCAGTTCTTC. Full variable domain (outside the CDR3, taken from reference TRBV2 and TRBJ2-1): EPEVTQTPSHQVTQMGQEVILRCVPISNHLYFYWYRQILGQKVEFLVSFYNNEISEKSEIFDDQFSVERPDGSNFTLKIRSTKLEDSAMYFCASSERLAGSYNEQFFGPGTRLTVL.

The chain has TRBV7-2 and TRBJ1-1; D gene unclear. The length of the CDR3 is 13 residues. The germline CDR1 and CDR2 sequences are SGHTA and FQGNSA. The V end was cut by 1 base, the J end by 6 bases, with 9 bases between. The CDR3 bases are TGTGCCAGCAGCTTAGATATCAGCCCTGAAGCTTTCTTT. Amino acids: CASSLDISPEAFF.

The V call is TRBV12-5, the J call TRBJ2-1; 10 bases are a match to TRBD2. The CDR3 spans 19 residues. J was trimmed by 3 bases and V by 0 bases; bases with no gene match: 11. Germline-derived CDR1 and CDR2 are LGHNT and FRNRAP. The CDR3 protein is CASGLVPGLARRFYNEQFF. The CDR3 nucleotides read TGTGCTAGTGGTTTGGTCCCGGGACTAGCGAGGCGCTTCTACAATGAGCAGTTCTTC.

The gene calls are TRBV15 and TRBJ2-5, with D unresolved. The J call could be wrong; TRBJ2-7 is a better fit for the DNA end. In germline, CDR1 is LNHNV, CDR2 YYDKDF (reference sequence). CDR3 length equals 13 residues. The CDR3 coding sequence is TGTGCCACCAGCAGAGATCACCATCCCGAGCAGTACTTC. Translated: CATSRDHHPEQYF.

The V and J genes are TRBV4-1 and TRBJ2-1, with TRBD2 as a possible D gene (5 bases). The V end was cut by 4 bases, the J end by 0 bases, with 13 bases between. The germline CDR1 and CDR2 sequences are MGHRA and YSYEKL. The CDR3 is 16 amino acids. Written as DNA, the CDR3 is TGCGCCAGCAGCCCCAGGACTGGAAGCTCCTACAATGAGCAGTTCTTC. Protein: CASSPRTGSSYNEQFF.

With regard to this clone: At the DNA level, this CDR3 is encoded by other sequences in the same sample as well. The chain links TRBV9 to TRBJ2-3; D ambiguous. The ends were cut back, 1 base at V and 0 bases at J, with 3 bases in the middle. The CDR3 has 13 residues. In germline, CDR1 is SGDLS, CDR2 YYNGEE. The CDR3 region is CASSVRSTDTQYF. DNA of the CDR3: TGTGCCAGCAGCGTAAGAAGCACAGATACGCAGTATTTT.

The chain uses TRBV30 and TRBJ2-2; 8 bases match TRBD2. This CDR3 has 14 amino acids. The V and J ends lost 4 bases and 0 bases, in that order; junction bases with no gene match: 1. CDR1 and CDR2 from the germline V gene are GTSNPN and SVGIG (reference sequence). Here the CDR3 reads CAWKRESNTGELFF. The CDR3 DNA is TGTGCCTGGAAGCGGGAGTCGAACACCGGGGAGCTGTTTTTT.

Here the CDR3 DNA reads TGTGCCAGCAGCCCCGGACAACTGTACCAAGAGACCCAGTACTTC. Its protein is CASSPGQLYQETQYF. This chain uses TRBV14 with TRBJ2-5, with D possibly TRBD1 on 5 matching bases. Trimming pared 4 bases from V and 0 bases from J, leaving 12 bases between. Germline CDR1 SGHDN, CDR2 FVKESK. This CDR3 region has 15 residues.

The chain is built from TRBV5-4 and TRBJ2-7, with a weak D call TRBD2 (6 bases). The ends were cut back, 3 bases at V and 4 bases at J, with 20 bases in the middle. The germline gives CDR1 SGHNT, CDR2 YYREEE (reference sequence). This CDR3 is 16 amino acids long. The DNA for the CDR3 is TGTGCCAGCAGCTCGCGCTTCACTACTAGCAGTTACGAGCAGTACTTC. It yields the protein CASSSRFTTSSYEQYF.

The chain recombines TRBV29-1 with TRBJ2-7; tentatively, D is TRBD2 (5 bases). The CDR3 consists of 11 residues. CDR1 SQVTM and CDR2 ANQGSEA come from the germline V gene. The V end was cut by 7 bases, the J end by 6 bases, with 13 bases between. The CDR3 is CSGLLTSEQYF. The CDR3 DNA is TGCAGCGGTTTACTAACTAGCGAGCAGTACTTC.

The CDR3: CASSPVDRGTEAFF. In DNA form, the CDR3 reads TGTGCCAGCAGTCCTGTAGACAGGGGCACTGAAGCTTTCTTT. The chain links TRBV28 to TRBJ1-1, with 8 bases identical to TRBD1. This CDR3 is built from 14 residues. Germline CDR1 reads MDHEN; CDR2 reads SYDVKM. After removal of 5 bases from V and 4 bases from J, the junction contained 6 bases not matched to a gene.

As concerns this clone: Other DNA variants within this sample encode the same CDR3. This sequence joins TRBV29-1 and TRBJ2-3; D gene unclear. V was trimmed by 4 bases and J by 1 base, leaving 6 bases between them. There are 12 residues in the CDR3. Per germline, CDR1 SQVTM and CDR2 ANQGSEA. The CDR3 is CSVVKGTDTQYF. In DNA form, the CDR3 reads TGCAGCGTTGTTAAGGGCACAGATACGCAGTATTTT.

The rearrangement uses TRBV7-9 and TRBJ1-1; D not certain. Germline V CDR1 and CDR2: SEHNR, FQNEAQ (reference sequence). The CDR3 consists of 15 residues. The V end lost 4 bases, the J end lost 1 base, and 13 bases lay between the germline ends. The CDR3: CASSWRSGRNTEAFF. Here the CDR3 DNA reads TGTGCCAGCAGCTGGAGGTCGGGGAGGAACACTGAAGCTTTCTTT.

This clone was seen just once. This sequence joins TRBV5-4 and TRBJ2-3, with 9 bases fitting TRBD2. Trimming removed 5 bases from V and 0 bases from J; junction bases left unmatched: 10. This CDR3 contains 17 residues. Germline-derived CDR1 and CDR2 are SGHNT and YYREEE (reference sequence). The CDR3 DNA follows: TGTGCCAGCAGTCGTAGCGGGAGCAGAACTAGCACAGATACGCAGTATTTT. Translation gives CASSRSGSRTSTDTQYF.

The gene calls are TRBV27 and TRBJ2-7; D gene unclear. V was clipped by 6 bases and J by 3 bases, with 21 bases between them. Germline V gives CDR1 MNHEY, CDR2 SMNVEV (reference sequence). The CDR3 covers 16 residues. This CDR3 reads CASRQDSREGYYEQYF. The CDR3 DNA reads as TGTGCCAGCAGACAAGACTCGCGCGAAGGTTACTACGAGCAGTACTTC.

The chain couples TRBV14 to TRBJ2-7, with D possibly TRBD1 on 6 matching bases. V gave up 7 bases and J gave up 0 bases, with 10 bases separating them. The CDR3 contains 13 residues. Germline V lookup: CDR1 SGHDN, CDR2 FVKESK. CDR3 sequence: CASMPTGSYEQYF. The CDR3 nucleotides read TGTGCCAGCATGCCGACAGGCTCCTACGAGCAGTACTTC.

The CDR3 sequence is CASSFPPVGELFF. In DNA, the CDR3 is TGTGCCAGCAGCTTCCCCCCCGTCGGGGAGCTGTTTTTT. The V call is TRBV7-2, the J call TRBJ2-2; D unresolved. Trimming pared 3 bases from V and 7 bases from J, leaving 9 bases between. The CDR3 contains 13 residues. Per germline, CDR1 SGHTA and CDR2 FQGNSA.

The rearrangement joins TRBV28 to TRBJ1-2, with D maybe TRBD1 (5 bases). CDR3 length: 15 amino acids. Per the germline V gene, CDR1 is MDHEN and CDR2 is SYDVKM. Trimming left V 4 bases short and J 7 bases short, with 19 bases between. This chain's CDR3 is CASSSPGTAIFGYTF. In DNA form, the CDR3 reads TGTGCCAGCAGTTCCCCGGGGACGGCGATTTTTGGCTACACCTTC.

This chain joins TRBV5-4 and TRBJ2-7; D is ambiguous. CDR1 is SGHNT, CDR2 YYREEE, per germline (reference sequence). This CDR3 region has 14 residues. Between the trimmed V and J ends, which lost 3 bases and 7 bases, there was a span of 17 bases. This chain's CDR3 is CASSSSTGPGEQYF. The CDR3 coding sequence is TGTGCCAGCAGCTCCTCGACGGGCCCTGGAGAGCAGTACTTC.

The chain links TRBV6-6 to TRBJ1-3; D is ambiguous. V gave up 6 bases and J gave up 4 bases, with 13 bases separating them. CDR1 and CDR2 (germline): MNHNY, SVGAGI (reference sequence). CDR3 size: 14 residues. CDR3 sequence: CASSTQAAGNTIYF. The CDR3 DNA sequence: TGTGCCAGCAGCACTCAGGCCGCGGGAAACACCATATATTTT.

The genes are TRBV21-1 and TRBJ2-4. TRBV21-1 is an annotated pseudogene. The CDR3 has 17 amino acids. The CDR3, as DNA: TGTGCCAGCAGCTTCCCGGGGGCGTTAGTCCCCAAAAACATTCAGTACTTC. Translated, it gives CASSFPGALVPKNIQYF.

The CDR3 reads CATSREFSETQYF. DNA of the CDR3: TGTGCCACCAGCAGGGAATTTTCGGAGACCCAGTACTTC. This chain uses TRBV15 with TRBJ2-5; D gene unclear. The germline CDR1 and CDR2 sequences are LNHNV and YYDKDF (reference sequence). The CDR3 extends over 13 amino acids. Trimming stripped 3 bases from V and 5 bases from J, with 10 bases between.

J is TRBJ2-1 and V is TRBV9; D not resolved. The CDR3 length is 13 residues. V was shortened by 4 bases and J by 1 base, with 6 bases between the two germline ends. CDR1 is SGDLS, CDR2 YYNGEE, per germline. CDR3 sequence: CASSPTSYNEQFF. The CDR3 coding sequence is TGTGCCAGCAGCCCTACTTCCTACAATGAGCAGTTCTTC. Using reference TRBV9 and TRBJ2-1 for the parts outside the CDR3, the full variable domain is DSGVTQTPKHLITATGQRVTLRCSPRSGDLSVYWYQQSLDQGLQFLIQYYNGEERAKGNILERFSAQQFPDLHSELNLSSLELGDSALYFCASSPTSYNEQFFGPGTRLTVL.